The 3 T cell receptor beta chains listed next were all sequenced from one sample in a study of T cell responses to AZD1222 COVID-19 vaccine. Profiling relied on immunoSEQ multiplex PCR, and the TCRdb table lists in-frame clones only, not all of them. The profile covers around 130,000 clones, with roughly 92% appearing a single time and more than 0.95% taken by the ten largest. Sequencing used peripheral blood, obtained 28 days after the second AZD1222 dose. The origin of the receptors is an adult who received the AZD1222 COVID-19 vaccine.

V is TRBV15 and J is TRBJ1-2; 7 bases are shared with TRBD1. V was pared by 3 bases and J by 4 bases, with 5 bases of the junction left unmatched. CDR1 and CDR2 from the germline V gene are LNHNV and YYDKDF (reference sequence). CDR3 length: 14 residues. Here the CDR3 reads CATSRTGLRYGYTF. CDR3 sequence (DNA): TGTGCCACCAGCAGGACAGGGTTGCGCTATGGCTACACCTTC.

V and J are TRBV4-1 and TRBJ2-3; possibly TRBD2 for D (6 bases). V was cut by 0 bases and J by 6 bases, with 16 bases left in between. The CDR3 length is 16 residues. Germline V gene lookup returns CDR1 MGHRA and CDR2 YSYEKL. CDR3 sequence: CASSQEGGGAGDTQYF. DNA of the CDR3: TGCGCCAGCAGCCAAGAGGGGGGAGGAGCTGGGGATACGCAGTATTTT.

The CDR3 nucleotides read TGTGCCAGCAGCTTGCTGTCGACAGGGGGCCTCGAGCAGTACTTC. This encodes CASSLLSTGGLEQYF. This chain links TRBV7-8 with TRBJ2-7; 10 nucleotides line up with TRBD1. CDR1 is SGHVS and CDR2 is FQNEAQ in the germline V gene. V lost 3 bases to trimming and J lost 6 bases; unmatched junction nucleotides: 8. The CDR3 covers 15 residues.